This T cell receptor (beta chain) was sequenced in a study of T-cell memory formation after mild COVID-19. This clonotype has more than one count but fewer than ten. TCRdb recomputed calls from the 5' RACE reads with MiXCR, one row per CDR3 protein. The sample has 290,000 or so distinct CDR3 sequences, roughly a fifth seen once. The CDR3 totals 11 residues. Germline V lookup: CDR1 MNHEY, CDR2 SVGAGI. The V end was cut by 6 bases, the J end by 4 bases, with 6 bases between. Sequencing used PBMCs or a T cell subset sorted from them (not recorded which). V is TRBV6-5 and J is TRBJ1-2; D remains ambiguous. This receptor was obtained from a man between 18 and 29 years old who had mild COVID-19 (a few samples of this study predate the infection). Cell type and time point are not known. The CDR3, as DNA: TGTGCCAGCAGACAGTTCTATGGCTACACCTTC. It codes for CASRQFYGYTF.